What follows is one T cell receptor beta chain and its context. The antigen remains undetermined. V lost 7 bases and J lost 4; bases outside the gene matches: 9. The CDR3 sequence is 15 residues long. Germline V gene data show CDR1 as MDHEN and CDR2 as SYDVKM. With 60 Vbeta and 13 Jbeta primers, the PCR was carried out. Repertoires were generated with immunoSEQ multiplex PCR, while TCRdb's copy carries only in-frame clones and drops some. The profile shows around 31,000 clones, about 60% of them singletons. This entry is derived from a study of cytomegalovirus exposure and HLA in healthy donors. Study outcomes and limitations: For cytomegalovirus status, the classifier reportedly gave diagnoses with high specificity and sensitivity.

The sample taken for sequencing was PBMCs. The sequence derives from a male donor in good health and CMV-seropositive. The gene calls are TRBV28 and TRBJ1-5, with 8 bases identical to TRBD1. CDR3 DNA: TGTGCCAGCAAACGGCAGGGGGCCCCTAATCAGCCCCAGCATTTT. The encoded protein is CASKRQGAPNQPQHF.